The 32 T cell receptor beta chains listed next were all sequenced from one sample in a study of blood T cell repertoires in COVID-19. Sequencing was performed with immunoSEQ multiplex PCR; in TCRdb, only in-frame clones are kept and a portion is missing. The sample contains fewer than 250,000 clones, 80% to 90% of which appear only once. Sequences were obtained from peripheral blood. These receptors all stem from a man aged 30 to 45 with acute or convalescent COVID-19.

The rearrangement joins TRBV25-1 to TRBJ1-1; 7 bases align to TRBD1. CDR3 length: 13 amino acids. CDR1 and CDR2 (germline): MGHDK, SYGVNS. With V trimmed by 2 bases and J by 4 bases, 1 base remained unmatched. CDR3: CASSEGQVTEAFF. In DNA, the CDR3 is TGTGCCAGCAGTGAAGGACAGGTCACTGAAGCTTTCTTT.

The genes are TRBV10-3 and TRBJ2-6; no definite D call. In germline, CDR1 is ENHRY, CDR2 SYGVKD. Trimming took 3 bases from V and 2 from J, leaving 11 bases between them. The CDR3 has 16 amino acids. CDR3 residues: CAISDPTEPGANVLTF. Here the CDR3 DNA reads TGTGCCATCAGTGACCCGACGGAGCCTGGGGCCAACGTCCTGACTTTC.

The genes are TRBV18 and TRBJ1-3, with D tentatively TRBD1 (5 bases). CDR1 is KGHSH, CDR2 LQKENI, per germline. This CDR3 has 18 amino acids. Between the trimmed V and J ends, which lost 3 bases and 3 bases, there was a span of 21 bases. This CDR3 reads CASSPQTVDAGLGNTIYF. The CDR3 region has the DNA TGTGCCAGCTCACCCCAAACCGTAGACGCGGGACTTGGAAACACCATATATTTT.

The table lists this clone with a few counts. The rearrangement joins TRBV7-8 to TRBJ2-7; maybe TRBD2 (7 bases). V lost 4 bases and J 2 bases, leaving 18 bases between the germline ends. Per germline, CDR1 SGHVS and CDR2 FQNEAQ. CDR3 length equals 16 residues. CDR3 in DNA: TGTGCCAGCAGCTACTCGGACAGCCGGGGGGCCTACGAGCAGTACTTC. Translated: CASSYSDSRGAYEQYF.

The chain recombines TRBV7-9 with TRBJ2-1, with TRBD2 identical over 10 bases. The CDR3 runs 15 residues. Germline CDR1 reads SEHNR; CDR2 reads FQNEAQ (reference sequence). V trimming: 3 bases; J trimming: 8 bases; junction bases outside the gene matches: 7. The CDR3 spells CASSFSSGRFDEQFF. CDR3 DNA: TGTGCCAGCAGCTTCTCTAGCGGGAGATTTGATGAGCAGTTCTTC.

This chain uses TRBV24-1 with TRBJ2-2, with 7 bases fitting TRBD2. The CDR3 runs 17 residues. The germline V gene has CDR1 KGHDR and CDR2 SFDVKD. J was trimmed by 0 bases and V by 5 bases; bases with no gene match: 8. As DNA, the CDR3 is TGTGCCACCAGTGGCTCACTAGCGAACGCGAACACCGGGGAGCTGTTTTTT. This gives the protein CATSGSLANANTGELFF.

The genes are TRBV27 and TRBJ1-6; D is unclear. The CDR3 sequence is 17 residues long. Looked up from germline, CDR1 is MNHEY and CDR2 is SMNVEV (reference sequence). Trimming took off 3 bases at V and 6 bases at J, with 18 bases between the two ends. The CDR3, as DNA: TGTGCCAGCAGTTTCCACCCTGGCAGGTTAGGTAATTCACCCCTCCACTTT. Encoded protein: CASSFHPGRLGNSPLHF.

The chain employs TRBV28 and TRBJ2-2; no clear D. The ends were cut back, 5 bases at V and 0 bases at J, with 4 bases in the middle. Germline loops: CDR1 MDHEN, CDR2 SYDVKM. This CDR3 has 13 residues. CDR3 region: CASSITNTGELFF. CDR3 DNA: TGTGCCAGCAGTATTACGAACACCGGGGAGCTGTTTTTT.

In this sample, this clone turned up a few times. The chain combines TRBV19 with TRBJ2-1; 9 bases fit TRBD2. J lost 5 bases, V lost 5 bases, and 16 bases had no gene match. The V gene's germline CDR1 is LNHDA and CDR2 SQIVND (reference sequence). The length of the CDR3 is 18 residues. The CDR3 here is CASSWGGMIAGAHNEQFF. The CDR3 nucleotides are TGTGCCAGTAGTTGGGGGGGCATGATAGCGGGAGCCCACAATGAGCAGTTCTTC.

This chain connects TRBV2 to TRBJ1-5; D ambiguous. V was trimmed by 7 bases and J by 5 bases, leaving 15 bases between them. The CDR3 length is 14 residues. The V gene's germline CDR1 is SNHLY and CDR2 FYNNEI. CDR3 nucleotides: TGTGCCAGCACCCCGCCGGGGAGACATCAGCCCCAGCATTTT. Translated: CASTPPGRHQPQHF.

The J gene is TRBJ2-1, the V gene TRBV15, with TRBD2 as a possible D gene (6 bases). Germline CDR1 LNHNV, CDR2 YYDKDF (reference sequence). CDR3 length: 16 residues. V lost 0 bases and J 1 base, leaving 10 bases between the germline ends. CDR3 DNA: TGTGCCACCAGCAGAGATCGGGGGAGTTCCTACAATGAGCAGTTCTTC. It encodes CATSRDRGSSYNEQFF. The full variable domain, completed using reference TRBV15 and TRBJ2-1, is DAMVIQNPRYQVTQFGKPVTLSCSQTLNHNVMYWYQQKSSQAPKLLFHYYDKDFNNEADTPDNFQSRRPNTSFCFLDIRSPGLGDTAMYLCATSRDRGSSYNEQFFGPGTRLTVL.

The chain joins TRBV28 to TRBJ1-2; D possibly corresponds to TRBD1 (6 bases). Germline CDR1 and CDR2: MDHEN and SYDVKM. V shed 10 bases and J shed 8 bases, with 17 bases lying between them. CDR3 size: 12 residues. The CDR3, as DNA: TGTGCCACCATCGAGGGGGTTACCGGCTACACCTTC. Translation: CATIEGVTGYTF.

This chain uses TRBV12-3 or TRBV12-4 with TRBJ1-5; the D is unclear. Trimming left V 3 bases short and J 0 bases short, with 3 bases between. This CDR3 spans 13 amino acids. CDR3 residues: CASSFNSNQPQHF. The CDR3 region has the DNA TGTGCCAGCAGTTTCAATAGCAATCAGCCCCAGCATTTT.

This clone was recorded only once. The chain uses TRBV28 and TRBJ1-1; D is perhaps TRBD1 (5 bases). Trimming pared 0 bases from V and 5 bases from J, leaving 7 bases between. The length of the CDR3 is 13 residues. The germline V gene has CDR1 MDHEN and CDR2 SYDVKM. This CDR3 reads CASSLWGGTEAFF. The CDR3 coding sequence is TGTGCCAGCAGTTTATGGGGGGGGACTGAAGCTTTCTTT.

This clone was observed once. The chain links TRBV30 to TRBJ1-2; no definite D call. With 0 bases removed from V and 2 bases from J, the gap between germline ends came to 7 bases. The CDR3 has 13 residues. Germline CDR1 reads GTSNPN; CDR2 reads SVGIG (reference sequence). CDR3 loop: CAWSVRRNYGYTF. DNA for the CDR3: TGTGCCTGGAGTGTAAGGAGGAACTATGGCTACACCTTC.

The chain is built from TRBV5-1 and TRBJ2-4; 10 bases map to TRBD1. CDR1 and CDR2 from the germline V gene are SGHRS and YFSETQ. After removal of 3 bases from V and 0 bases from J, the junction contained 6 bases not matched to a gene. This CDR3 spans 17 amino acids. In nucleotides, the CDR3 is TGCGCCAGCAGCTCCGGGACAGGGGTTCTAGCCAAAAACATTCAGTACTTC. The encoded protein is CASSSGTGVLAKNIQYF.

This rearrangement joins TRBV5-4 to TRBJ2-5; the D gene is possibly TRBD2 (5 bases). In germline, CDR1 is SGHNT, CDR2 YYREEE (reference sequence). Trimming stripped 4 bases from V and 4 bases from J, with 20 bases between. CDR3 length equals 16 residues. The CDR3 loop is CASSPRAALTRETQYF. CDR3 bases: TGTGCCAGCAGCCCCCGAGCGGCCCTGACACGAGAGACCCAGTACTTC.

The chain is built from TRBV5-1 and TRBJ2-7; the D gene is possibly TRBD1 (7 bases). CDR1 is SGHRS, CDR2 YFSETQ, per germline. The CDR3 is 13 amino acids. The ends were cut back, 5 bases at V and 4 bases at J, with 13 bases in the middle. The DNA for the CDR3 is TGCGCCAGCAGGGCGGGACAGAGGTACGAGCAGTACTTC. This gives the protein CASRAGQRYEQYF.

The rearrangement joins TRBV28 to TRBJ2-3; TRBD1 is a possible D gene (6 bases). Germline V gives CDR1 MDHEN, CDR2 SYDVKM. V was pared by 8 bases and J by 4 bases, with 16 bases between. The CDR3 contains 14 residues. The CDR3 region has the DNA TGTGCCAGCCGGACAGCTCGAAGACCAGATACGCAGTATTTT. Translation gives CASRTARRPDTQYF.

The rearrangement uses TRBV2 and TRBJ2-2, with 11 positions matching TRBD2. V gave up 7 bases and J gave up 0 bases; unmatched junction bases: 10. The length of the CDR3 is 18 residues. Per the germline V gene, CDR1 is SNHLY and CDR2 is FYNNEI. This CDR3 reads CASKTGTSGDANTGELFF. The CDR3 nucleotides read TGTGCCAGCAAGACCGGGACTAGCGGAGACGCGAACACCGGGGAGCTGTTTTTT.

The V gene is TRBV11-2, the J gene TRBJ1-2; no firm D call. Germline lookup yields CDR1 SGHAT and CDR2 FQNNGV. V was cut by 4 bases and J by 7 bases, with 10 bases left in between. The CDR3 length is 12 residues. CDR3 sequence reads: CASSSVTSGYTF. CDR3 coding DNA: TGTGCCAGCAGCTCGGTGACATCTGGCTACACCTTC.

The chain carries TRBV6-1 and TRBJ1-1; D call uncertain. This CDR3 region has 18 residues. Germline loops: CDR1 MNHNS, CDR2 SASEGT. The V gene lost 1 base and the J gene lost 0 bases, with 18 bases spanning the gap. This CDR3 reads CASSEGPEGRFMNTEAFF. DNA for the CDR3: TGTGCCAGCAGTGAAGGTCCTGAAGGCAGGTTCATGAACACTGAAGCTTTCTTT.

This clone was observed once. CDR3: CASSPRQGLSYGYTF. In nucleotides, the CDR3 is TGTGCCAGCTCACCCCGACAGGGTTTGTCCTATGGCTACACCTTC. The chain has TRBV18 and TRBJ1-2, with 7 bases identical to TRBD1. The J segment lost 4 bases and the V segment lost 3 bases, leaving 8 bases of the junction unmatched. CDR1 and CDR2 from the germline V gene are KGHSH and LQKENI. This CDR3 is 15 amino acids long.

DNA of the CDR3: TGTGCCAGCAGTTACTTGCTAGCGGGAGAAACCTACGAGCAGTACTTC. Translation gives CASSYLLAGETYEQYF. The chain couples TRBV6-5 to TRBJ2-7; 10 nucleotides agree with TRBD2. Losses at the gene ends were 1 base for V and 2 bases for J; bases not matched to a gene: 5. The CDR3 loop spans 16 amino acids. The germline V gene has CDR1 MNHEY and CDR2 SVGAGI.

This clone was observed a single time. The CDR3 is CASSLFSGIQPQHF. In DNA, the CDR3 is TGTGCCAGCAGTTTATTTTCGGGTATCCAGCCCCAGCATTTT. This rearrangement joins TRBV28 to TRBJ1-5; D remains unclear. Trimming pared 1 base from V and 7 bases from J, leaving 11 bases between. Germline V gives CDR1 MDHEN, CDR2 SYDVKM. The CDR3 runs to 14 residues. The whole variable domain, filled in from reference TRBV28 and TRBJ1-5, reads DVKVTQSSRYLVKRTGEKVFLECVQDMDHENMFWYRQDPGLGLRLIYFSYDVKMKEKGDIPEGYSVSREKKERFSLILESASTNQTSMYLCASSLFSGIQPQHFGDGTRLSIL.

The CDR3 DNA sequence: TGCGCCAGCAGCCAGGGGACAGGGTCCTCACCCCTCCACTTT. Amino acids: CASSQGTGSSPLHF. The gene calls are TRBV5-1 and TRBJ1-6; 9 bases are shared with TRBD1. Germline-derived CDR1 and CDR2 are SGHRS and YFSETQ. The CDR3 runs 14 residues. Trimming removed 4 bases from V and 10 bases from J; junction bases left unmatched: 6.

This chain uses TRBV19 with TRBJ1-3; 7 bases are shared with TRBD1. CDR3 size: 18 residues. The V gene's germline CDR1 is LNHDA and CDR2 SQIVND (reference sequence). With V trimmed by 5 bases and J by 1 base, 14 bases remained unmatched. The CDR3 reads CASSLPLRQGSSGNTIYF. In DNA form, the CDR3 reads TGTGCCAGTAGTCTTCCCCTCCGACAGGGCAGTTCTGGAAACACCATATATTTT.

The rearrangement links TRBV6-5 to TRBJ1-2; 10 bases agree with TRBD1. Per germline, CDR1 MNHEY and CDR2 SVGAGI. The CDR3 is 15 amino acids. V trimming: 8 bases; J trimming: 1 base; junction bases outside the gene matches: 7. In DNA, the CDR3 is TGTGCCAGCGTCGCATGGACAGGGGGTAACTATGGCTACACCTTC. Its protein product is CASVAWTGGNYGYTF.

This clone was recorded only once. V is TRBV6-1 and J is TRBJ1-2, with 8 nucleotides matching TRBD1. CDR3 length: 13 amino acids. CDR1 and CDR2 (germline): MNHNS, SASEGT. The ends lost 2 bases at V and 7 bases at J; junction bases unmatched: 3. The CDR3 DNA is TGTGCCAGCAGTGAAATCGGACAGGGTGGCTACACCTTC. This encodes CASSEIGQGGYTF.

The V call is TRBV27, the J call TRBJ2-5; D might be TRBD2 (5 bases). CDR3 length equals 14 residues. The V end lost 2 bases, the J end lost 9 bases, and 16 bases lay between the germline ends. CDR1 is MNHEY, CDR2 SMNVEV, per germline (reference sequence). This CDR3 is CASSLIDGDSAQYF. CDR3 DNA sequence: TGTGCCAGCAGTTTAATAGACGGGGATTCGGCCCAGTACTTC.

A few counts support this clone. The CDR3 nucleotides are TGTGCCAGCAGCCCCTACGTGGGCTTACTAGCGGGAGTCCCCTACGAGCAGTACTTC. Its protein is CASSPYVGLLAGVPYEQYF. The J gene is TRBJ2-7, the V gene TRBV5-6; 11 bases match TRBD2. CDR1 SGHDT and CDR2 YYEEEE come from the germline V gene. This CDR3 is built from 19 residues. J was trimmed by 2 bases and V by 4 bases; bases with no gene match: 17.

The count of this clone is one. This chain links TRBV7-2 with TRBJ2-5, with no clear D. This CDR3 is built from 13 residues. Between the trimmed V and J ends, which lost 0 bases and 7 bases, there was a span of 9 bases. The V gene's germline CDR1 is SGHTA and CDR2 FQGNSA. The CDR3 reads CASSLASVGTQYF. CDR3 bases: TGTGCCAGCAGCTTAGCGTCGGTTGGGACCCAGTACTTC. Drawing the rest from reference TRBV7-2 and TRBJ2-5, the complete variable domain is GAGVSQSPSNKVTEKGKDVELRCDPISGHTALYWYRQSLGQGLEFLIYFQGNSAPDKSGLPSDRFSAERTGGSVSTLTIQRTQQEDSAVYLCASSLASVGTQYFGPGTRLLVL.